These T cell receptor beta chains were read from a single sample in a study of control samples from healthy donors and cancer patients. The table came from immunoSEQ multiplex PCR; TCRdb's copy has only in-frame clones and leaves some out. The data show 110,000 to 150,000 clones, 89% seen once. What was sequenced was blood. The source is a man aged 25-45 years in good health. The CDR3 runs from the conserved cysteine through the conserved F or W. A D gene is named only where the DNA matches it firmly. Rows give clone size only sometimes, using once, few, many, or a class for an expanded clone.

J: TRBJ1-1; D: .; size: .; V: TRBV4-2; DNA: TGTGCCAGCAGCCAAGATATGGATTTCCCGGGGAACACTGAAGCTTTCTTT; CDR3: CASSQDMDFPGNTEAFF
J: TRBJ2-7; D: .; size: .; V: TRBV5-1; DNA: TGCGCCAGCAGCTTGGACGTGGGAATCTCCTACGAGCAGTACTTC; CDR3: CASSLDVGISYEQYF
J: TRBJ2-7; D: .; size: .; V: TRBV5-6; DNA: TGTGCCAGCAGCAGACCGGCCGGGGACATCGACCTGCTGGGGCAGTACTTC; CDR3: CASSRPAGDIDLLGQYF
J: TRBJ2-1; D: TRBD2; size: .; V: TRBV27; DNA: TGTGCCAGCAGGGCGGGAGGGCCCTACAATGAGCAGTTCTTC; CDR3: CASRAGGPYNEQFF
J: TRBJ2-1; D: TRBD2; size: .; V: TRBV4-1; DNA: TGCGCCAGCAGCCAAGCCAGGGAGGGGACTGAGCAGTTCTTC; CDR3: CASSQAREGTEQFF
J: TRBJ1-2; D: .; size: .; V: TRBV5-1; DNA: TGCGCCAGCAGCTTGAGGGCCATTGATGGCTACACCTTC; CDR3: CASSLRAIDGYTF
J: TRBJ2-2; D: TRBD2; size: .; V: TRBV4-3; DNA: TGCGCCAGCAGCCAAGGAGCGGGAGGGCCGGGCGGGGAGCTGTTTTTT; CDR3: CASSQGAGGPGGELFF
J: TRBJ2-7; D: TRBD1; size: once; V: TRBV11-3; DNA: TGTGCCAGCAGCCGGGGACAGGGGGTCTACGAGCAGTACTTC; CDR3: CASSRGQGVYEQYF
J: TRBJ2-1; D: TRBD1; size: .; V: TRBV7-2; DNA: TGTGCCAGCAGCTTGGCGCAGGGGGCCCTCTTC; CDR3: CASSLAQGALF
J: TRBJ2-1; D: TRBD1; size: .; V: TRBV7-2; DNA: TGTGCCAGCAGCTTAGTGTGGGACAGGGGCAATGAGCAGTTCTTC; CDR3: CASSLVWDRGNEQFF
J: TRBJ2-7; D: TRBD1; size: once; V: TRBV27; DNA: TGTGCCAGCAGGAATCCGGGACAGGTCAACGAGCAGTACTTC; CDR3: CASRNPGQVNEQYF
J: TRBJ2-4; D: TRBD1; size: .; V: TRBV6-5; DNA: TGTGCCAGCAGCCGAGCCGGACAGGCTAAAAACATTCAGTACTTC; CDR3: CASSRAGQAKNIQYF
J: TRBJ1-1; D: .; size: .; V: TRBV11-2; DNA: TGTGCCAGCAGCTCAGGTTGGAACAGGGATGGGAACACTGAAGCTTTCTTT; CDR3: CASSSGWNRDGNTEAFF
J: TRBJ2-2; D: TRBD2; size: .; V: TRBV11-2; DNA: TGTGCCAGCAGCTCCGGGGGACTAGCGGGAGTCGTCGGGGAGCTGTTTTTT; CDR3: CASSSGGLAGVVGELFF
J: TRBJ2-7; D: .; size: .; V: TRBV12-5; DNA: TGTGCTAGTGGTTTGATTGGGGGTGCCCCCTACGAGCAGTACTTC; CDR3: CASGLIGGAPYEQYF
J: TRBJ2-3; D: TRBD2; size: .; V: TRBV9; DNA: TGTGCCAGCAGCGTAGTCAGCGGGGGGTCCACAGATACGCAGTATTTT; CDR3: CASSVVSGGSTDTQYF
J: TRBJ2-7; D: .; size: .; V: TRBV12-3/TRBV12-4; DNA: TGTGCCAGCAGTTCTGGGAGCGAGCAGTACTTC; CDR3: CASSSGSEQYF
J: TRBJ2-2; D: TRBD2; size: .; V: TRBV9; DNA: TGTGCCAGCAGTGTTACTAGCGGGGGCTGGAACACCGGGGAGCTGTTTTTT; CDR3: CASSVTSGGWNTGELFF
J: TRBJ1-2; D: .; size: .; V: TRBV19; DNA: TGTGCCAGTAGTGTCCGGGAGGTTGGCTACACCTTC; CDR3: CASSVREVGYTF
J: TRBJ2-2; D: .; size: .; V: TRBV6-2/TRBV6-3; DNA: TGTGCCAGCAGTTACTCGAGACAGAAGAAAACCGGGGAGCTGTTTTTT; CDR3: CASSYSRQKKTGELFF
J: TRBJ2-1; D: TRBD2; size: .; V: TRBV27; DNA: TGTGCCAGCAGTCGAGTAGGGACTAGTCGGAAAGTGGGTGAGCAGTTCTTC; CDR3: CASSRVGTSRKVGEQFF
J: TRBJ1-2; D: TRBD1; size: .; V: TRBV5-8; DNA: TGTGCCAGCAGCAAGAGGGACAGCCCTAGTGCTTTTAACTATGGCTACACCTTC; CDR3: CASSKRDSPSAFNYGYTF
J: TRBJ2-7; D: .; size: .; V: TRBV24-1; DNA: TGTGCCACCAGTGCCGTTAGGCGGCCTACCTACGAGCAGTACTTC; CDR3: CATSAVRRPTYEQYF
J: TRBJ2-7; D: TRBD1; size: .; V: TRBV27; DNA: TGTGCCAGCAGTTTTACAGGGGCCTACGAGCAGTACTTC; CDR3: CASSFTGAYEQYF
J: TRBJ2-3; D: TRBD2; size: .; V: TRBV7-2; DNA: TGTGCCAGCAGCCCATCTACGGATCGCGGGAGGGTTTTGGGGGATACGCAGTATTTT; CDR3: CASSPSTDRGRVLGDTQYF
J: TRBJ2-7; D: TRBD2; size: .; V: TRBV11-3; DNA: TGTGCCAGCAGCTCGATTATGGGCGGGAGGCACGAGCAGTACTTC; CDR3: CASSSIMGGRHEQYF
J: TRBJ2-2; D: .; size: .; V: TRBV4-3; DNA: TGCGCCAGCAGCCAAGATGGGCGCAGGGCACCCGGGGAGCTGTTTTTT; CDR3: CASSQDGRRAPGELFF
J: TRBJ2-3; D: .; size: .; V: TRBV21-1; DNA: TGTGCCAGCAGCAATATCGTAGGACTAGCGGAGAGCACAGATACGCAGTATTTT; CDR3: CASSNIVGLAESTDTQYF
J: TRBJ1-1; D: .; size: .; V: TRBV18; DNA: TGTGCCAGCTCACCTAAGGAGAACACTGAAGCTTTCTTT; CDR3: CASSPKENTEAFF
J: TRBJ2-2; D: .; size: .; V: TRBV24-1; DNA: TGTGCCACCAGTGATTGGTCGATGCCCGGTACTAACACCGGGGAGCTGTTTTTT; CDR3: CATSDWSMPGTNTGELFF
J: TRBJ2-7; D: .; size: .; V: TRBV6-6; DNA: TGTGCCAGCAGTTACCCCGGGTCCTCTTACGAGCAGTACTTC; CDR3: CASSYPGSSYEQYF
J: TRBJ2-5; D: .; size: .; V: TRBV9; DNA: TGTGCCAGCAGCTTCGGTGAGACCCAGTACTTC; CDR3: CASSFGETQYF
J: TRBJ2-1; D: TRBD1; size: .; V: TRBV19; DNA: TGTGCCAGTAGTATAAGCCCCGGGGACAGAAATGAGCAGTTCTTC; CDR3: CASSISPGDRNEQFF
J: TRBJ2-1; D: .; size: .; V: TRBV24-1; DNA: TGTGCCACCAGTGATTTGCAGGACAGAAGCTCCTACAATGAGCAGTTCTTC; CDR3: CATSDLQDRSSYNEQFF
J: TRBJ2-2; D: TRBD2; size: .; V: TRBV5-1; DNA: TGCGCCAGCAGCTTGGTGCTAGCGGGGGCGAACACCGGGGAGCTGTTTTTT; CDR3: CASSLVLAGANTGELFF
J: TRBJ2-1; D: .; size: .; V: TRBV30; DNA: TGTGCCTGGGCCCCAGGTCGGAATGAGCAGTTCTTC; CDR3: CAWAPGRNEQFF
J: TRBJ2-7; D: .; size: .; V: TRBV2; DNA: TGTGCCAGCAACCGGCGGGACTTAGAGCAGTACTTC; CDR3: CASNRRDLEQYF